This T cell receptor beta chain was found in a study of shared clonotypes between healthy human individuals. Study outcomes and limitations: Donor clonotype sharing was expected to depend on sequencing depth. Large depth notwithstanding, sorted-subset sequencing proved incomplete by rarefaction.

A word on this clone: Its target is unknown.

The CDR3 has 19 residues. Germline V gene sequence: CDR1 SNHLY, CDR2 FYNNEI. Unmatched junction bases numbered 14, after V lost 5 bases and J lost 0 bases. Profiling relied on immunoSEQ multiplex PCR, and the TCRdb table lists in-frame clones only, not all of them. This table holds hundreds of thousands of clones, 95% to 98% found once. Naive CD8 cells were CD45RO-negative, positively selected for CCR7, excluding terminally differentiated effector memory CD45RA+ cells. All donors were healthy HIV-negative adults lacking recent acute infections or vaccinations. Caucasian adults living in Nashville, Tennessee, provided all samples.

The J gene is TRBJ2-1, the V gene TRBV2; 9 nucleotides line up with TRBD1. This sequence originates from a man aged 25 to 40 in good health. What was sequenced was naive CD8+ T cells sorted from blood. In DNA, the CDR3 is TGTGCCAGCAGTCCGAGCTACCTACAACAGGGGGCCTCCTACAATGAGCAGTTCTTC. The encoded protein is CASSPSYLQQGASYNEQFF.